The clone carrying this TCR beta chain was seen a few times. This sample is drawn from a study of T cell responses to AZD1222 COVID-19 vaccine. Data came from immunoSEQ multiplex PCR; TCRdb stores just in-frame clones and leaves some out. The sample yields tens of thousands of clones, around nine tenths seen once. V was trimmed by 4 bases and J by 1 base, leaving 16 bases between them. CDR1 is SGDLS and CDR2 is YYNGEE in the germline V gene. The CDR3 is 16 amino acids. The starting material was peripheral blood, obtained 28 days after the second AZD1222 dose. This TCR was sampled from an adult who received the AZD1222 COVID-19 vaccine. The chain has TRBV9 and TRBJ2-3, with D maybe TRBD1 (5 bases). The CDR3 reads CASSPLAGLGTDTQYF. The CDR3, as DNA: TGTGCCAGCAGCCCGTTGGCAGGGCTGGGCACAGATACGCAGTATTTT.